The rows below give T cell receptor beta chains drawn from one sample of a study of blood T cell repertoires in COVID-19. The repertoire was sequenced with immunoSEQ multiplex PCR; TCRdb's copy has only in-frame clones and lacks some. The sample comprises approximately 250,000 clones, about nine tenths of which are singletons, and approximately 9.7% rests with the top ten. The sample was peripheral blood. The receptors come from a middle-aged man with active or convalescent COVID-19. Both conserved end residues are part of each CDR3. Each record gives: D gene, V gene, J gene, clone size, CDR3 DNA, CDR3 protein. A D gene is named only where the DNA matches it firmly. Clone size is given for some rows only: seen once, a few or many times, or a class if the clone is expanded.

TRBD1	TRBV3-1/TRBV3-2	TRBJ1-5	.	TGTGCCAGCAGCCCGGACAGGGGAGGTCAGCCCCAGCATTTT	CASSPDRGGQPQHF
.	TRBV9	TRBJ2-5	.	TGTGCCAGCAGCGTAGACCGGGAAGCTTCGAGGACCCAGTACTTC	CASSVDREASRTQYF
TRBD1	TRBV7-9	TRBJ1-3	few	TGTGCCAGCAGCGGGGGACAGGCGAACACCATATATTTT	CASSGGQANTIYF
.	TRBV4-1	TRBJ2-1	.	TGCGCCAGCAGCCTCGGCGCGGATGAGCAGTTCTTC	CASSLGADEQFF
TRBD2	TRBV3-1/TRBV3-2	TRBJ2-7	.	TGTGCCAGCAGCCAAGACTTAGGAGGGACTAGTGCAAACGAGCAGTACTTC	CASSQDLGGTSANEQYF
.	TRBV11-2	TRBJ2-5	.	TGTGCCAGCAAACCCGGTAGGGGAGGACAAGAGACCCAGTACTTC	CASKPGRGGQETQYF
TRBD2	TRBV19	TRBJ2-6	.	TGTGCCAGTAGTCCTGGGGGGGTCTACTCTGGGGCCAACGTCCTGACTTTC	CASSPGGVYSGANVLTF
.	TRBV21-1	TRBJ2-1	.	TGTGCCAGCAGCACTGGACTAGCGGGAGATGATGAGCAGTTCTTC	CASSTGLAGDDEQFF
TRBD1	TRBV7-2	TRBJ2-4	.	TGTGCCAGCAGCCCAGGGGGTAGCAAAGCCAAAAACATTCAGTACTTC	CASSPGGSKAKNIQYF
TRBD2	TRBV2	TRBJ2-1	.	TGTGCCAGCAGTTTAGCGGGGGTTATGTACAATGAGCAGTTCTTC	CASSLAGVMYNEQFF
TRBD1	TRBV19	TRBJ1-2	.	TGTGCCAGTAGGGGACGACAGGGGTCTTTGGTTCCTTTTAACTATGGCTACACCTTC	CASRGRQGSLVPFNYGYTF
.	TRBV10-1	TRBJ2-7	once	TGCGCCAGCAGTGATAGTGGGAGCCACGAGCAGTACTTC	CASSDSGSHEQYF
.	TRBV27	TRBJ2-7	.	TGTGCCAGCAGTTTATTTCCAGGAAGAGAGCAGTACTTC	CASSLFPGREQYF
.	TRBV11-3	TRBJ1-1	once	TGTGCCAGCAGCACAGGGCTCACTGAAGCTTTCTTT	CASSTGLTEAFF
TRBD1	TRBV7-3	TRBJ1-1	.	TGTGCCAGCAGGACGGAAGGGACAGGGAACACTGAAGCTTTCTTT	CASRTEGTGNTEAFF
TRBD2	TRBV28	TRBJ2-2	.	TGTGCCAGCAACGCGGGTAGCGGGAGGTCCGGGGAGCTGTTTTTT	CASNAGSGRSGELFF
.	TRBV29-1	TRBJ2-5	.	TGCAGCGTCGTTCGTCGGGGGCAAGAGACCCAGTACTTC	CSVVRRGQETQYF
TRBD1	TRBV5-1	TRBJ2-2	.	TGCGCCAGCACCCAGAGGGGGCCGAACACCGGGGAGCTGTTTTTT	CASTQRGPNTGELFF
.	TRBV15	TRBJ1-2	.	TGTGCCACCAGCTCTGCCGGGGAGGGTATCTATGGCTACACCTTC	CATSSAGEGIYGYTF
TRBD2	TRBV7-8	TRBJ2-1	.	TGTGCCAGCAGCTCTCCGGGACTAGGACGCAATGAGCAGTTCTTC	CASSSPGLGRNEQFF
.	TRBV5-5	TRBJ2-2	.	TGTGCCAGCAGCTTGGTGGCGGGGAACACCGGGGAGCTGTTTTTT	CASSLVAGNTGELFF
TRBD1	TRBV24-1	TRBJ1-1	.	TGTGCCACCAGATCAGGGGGGCGCACTGAAGCTTTCTTT	CATRSGGRTEAFF
.	TRBV7-9	TRBJ2-2	.	TGTGCCAGCAGCCTCGTTGGGGCGCCAACCGGGGAGCTGTTTTTT	CASSLVGAPTGELFF
.	TRBV18	TRBJ1-3	.	TGTGCCAGCTCACCACAACGTAGCTCTGGAAACACCATATATTTT	CASSPQRSSGNTIYF
TRBD1	TRBV6-5	TRBJ1-5	.	TGTGCCAGCAGTTACCCCGACAGGGATCAGCCCCAGCATTTT	CASSYPDRDQPQHF
.	TRBV30	TRBJ2-1	.	TGTGCCTGGGGCGCTTTGTGGGGGGAGAGCTCCTACAATGAGCAGTTCTTC	CAWGALWGESSYNEQFF
TRBD1	TRBV15	TRBJ2-7	.	TGTGCCACCAGCAGAGATGGGACAGATTACGAGCAGTACTTC	CATSRDGTDYEQYF